Below are 2 T cell receptor beta chains sequenced from a single sample in a study of shared T cell receptors in the human thymus. TCRdb keeps only in-frame clones here, not all; method: immunoSEQ multiplex PCR. The sample consists of roughly 710,000 clones, approximately 85% of them appearing once. This sample was also put to use in a study of human thymus T cells.

The sample taken for sequencing was thymocytes. These receptors all stem from a girl younger than two with a congenital heart defect.

This clone was seen only once. The J gene is TRBJ1-1, the V gene TRBV6-5, with a tentative D call TRBD1 (5 bases). The germline V and J ends were trimmed by 5 bases and 3 bases, with 10 bases remaining between them. Germline assignment: CDR1 MNHEY and CDR2 SVGAGI. The CDR3 is made up of 13 amino acids. The chain's CDR3 is CASSPDRDTEAFF. In DNA form, the CDR3 reads TGTGCCAGCAGTCCCGACAGAGACACTGAAGCTTTCTTT.

V is TRBV4-3 and J is TRBJ1-4, with 7 bases that match TRBD1. The CDR3 consists of 17 residues. J lost 7 bases, V lost 1 base, and 12 bases had no gene match. Per germline, CDR1 LGHNA and CDR2 YSLEER. The CDR3 region is CASSQVAGGIGGEKLFF. DNA of the CDR3: TGCGCCAGCAGCCAAGTGGCAGGGGGGATAGGAGGTGAAAAACTGTTTTTT.